This T cell receptor (beta chain) was profiled in a study of T cell responses to AZD1222 COVID-19 vaccine. General study findings and limits: Females made up more of the donors, who were largely white British, and clonal diversity may have come out too low.

Germline CDR1 reads SEHNR; CDR2 reads FQNEAQ (reference sequence). The CDR3 has 16 residues. V lost 6 bases, J lost 2 bases, and 7 bases stayed unmatched. Libraries were prepared by immunoSEQ multiplex PCR; TCRdb keeps only in-frame clonotypes and omits some of them. The sample lists 72,000 or so clones, less than 85% seen once, with about 20% in the top ten. Comments on this clone: Its matching antigen is unknown.

The chain has TRBV7-9 and TRBJ2-3, with 11 bases identical to TRBD2. The TCR comes from an adult in good health. The sample was peripheral blood, taken on day 0 of AZD1222 vaccination. The CDR3 sequence: CASSRGTSGPTDTQYF. CDR3 DNA sequence: TGTGCCAGCAGTCGTGGGACTAGCGGCCCCACAGATACGCAGTATTTT.